The clone carrying this T cell receptor (beta chain) was seen many times. TCRdb analysed the 5' RACE reads with MiXCR anew, one entry per CDR3 protein. The profile shows some 690,000 distinct CDR3 sequences, 21% of them singletons. This entry comes from a study of identical twins. Germline V lookup: CDR1 SNHLY, CDR2 FYNNEI. The CDR3 totals 13 residues. V was trimmed by 8 bases and J by 5 bases, leaving 15 bases between them. These data also formed part of another study, on T cells expressing NK-cell markers. That source reports: Seven donors tested HCMV-seropositive and one tested seronegative among the eight sequenced.

V and J are TRBV2 and TRBJ1-1, with D uncertain. The TCR sequence derives from a woman in her late teens or twenties in good health. The sample comprised PBMCs. The CDR3 reads CASGGLVGTEAFF. The CDR3 coding sequence is TGTGCCAGCGGAGGGTTGGTAGGGACTGAAGCTTTCTTT.